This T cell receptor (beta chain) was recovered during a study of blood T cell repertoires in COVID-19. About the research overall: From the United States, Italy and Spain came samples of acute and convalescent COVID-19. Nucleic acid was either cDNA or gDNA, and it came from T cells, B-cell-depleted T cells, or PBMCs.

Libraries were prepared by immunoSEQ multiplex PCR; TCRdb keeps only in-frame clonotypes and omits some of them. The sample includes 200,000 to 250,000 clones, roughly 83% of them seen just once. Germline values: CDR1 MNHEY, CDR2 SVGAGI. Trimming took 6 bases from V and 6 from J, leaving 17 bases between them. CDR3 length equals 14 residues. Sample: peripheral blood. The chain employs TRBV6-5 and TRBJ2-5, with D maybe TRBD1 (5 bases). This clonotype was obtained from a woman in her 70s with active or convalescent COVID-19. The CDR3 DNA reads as TGTGCCAGCAGCGTCCCAGGGCAGGGCCAGACCCAGTACTTC. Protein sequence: CASSVPGQGQTQYF.